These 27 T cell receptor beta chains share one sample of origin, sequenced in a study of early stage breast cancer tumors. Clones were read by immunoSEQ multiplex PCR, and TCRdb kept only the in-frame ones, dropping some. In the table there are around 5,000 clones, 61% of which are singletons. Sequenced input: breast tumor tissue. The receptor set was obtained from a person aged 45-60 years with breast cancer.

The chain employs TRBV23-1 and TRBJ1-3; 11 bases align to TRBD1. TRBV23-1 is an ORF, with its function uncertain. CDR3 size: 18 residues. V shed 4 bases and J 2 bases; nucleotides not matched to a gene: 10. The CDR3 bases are TGCGCCAGCAGTCGAATTCAAATGGACAGGGGGCCTGGAAACACCATATATTTT. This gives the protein CASSRIQMDRGPGNTIYF.

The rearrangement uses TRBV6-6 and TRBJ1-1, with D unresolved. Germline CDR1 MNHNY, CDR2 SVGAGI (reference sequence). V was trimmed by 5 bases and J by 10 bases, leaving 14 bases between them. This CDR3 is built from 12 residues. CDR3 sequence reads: CASSLREKGAFF. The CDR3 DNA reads TGTGCCAGCAGTCTCCGGGAAAAAGGAGCTTTCTTT.

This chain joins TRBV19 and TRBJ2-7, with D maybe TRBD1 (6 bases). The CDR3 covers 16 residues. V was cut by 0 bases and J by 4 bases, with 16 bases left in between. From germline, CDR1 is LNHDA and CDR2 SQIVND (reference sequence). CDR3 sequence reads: CASSIEGGVMNYEQYF. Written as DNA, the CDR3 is TGTGCCAGTAGTATAGAAGGGGGAGTCATGAATTACGAGCAGTACTTC.

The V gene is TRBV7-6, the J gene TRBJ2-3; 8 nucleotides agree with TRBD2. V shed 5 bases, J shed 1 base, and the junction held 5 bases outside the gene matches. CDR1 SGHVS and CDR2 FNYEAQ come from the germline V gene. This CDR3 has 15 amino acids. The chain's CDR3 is CASSMASGRTDTQYF. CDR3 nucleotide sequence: TGTGCCAGCAGCATGGCTAGCGGGCGCACAGATACGCAGTATTTT. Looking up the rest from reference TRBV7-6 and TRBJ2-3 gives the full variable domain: GAGVSQSPRYKVTKRGQDVALRCDPISGHVSLYWYRQALGQGPEFLTYFNYEAQQDKSGLPNDRFSAERPEGSISTLTIQRTEQRDSAMYRCASSMASGRTDTQYFGPGTRLTVL.

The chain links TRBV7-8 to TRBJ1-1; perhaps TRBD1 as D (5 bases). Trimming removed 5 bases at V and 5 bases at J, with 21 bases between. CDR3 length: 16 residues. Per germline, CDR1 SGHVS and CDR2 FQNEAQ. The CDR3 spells CASSPRVGGGTTEAFF. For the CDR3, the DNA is TGTGCCAGCAGCCCACGCGTGGGCGGGGGGACGACTGAAGCTTTCTTT. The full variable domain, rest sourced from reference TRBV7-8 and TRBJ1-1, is GAGVSQSPRYKVAKRGQDVALRCDPISGHVSLFWYQQALGQGPEFLTYFQNEAQLDKSGLPSDRFFAERPEGSVSTLKIQRTQQEDSAVYLCASSPRVGGGTTEAFFGQGTRLTVV.

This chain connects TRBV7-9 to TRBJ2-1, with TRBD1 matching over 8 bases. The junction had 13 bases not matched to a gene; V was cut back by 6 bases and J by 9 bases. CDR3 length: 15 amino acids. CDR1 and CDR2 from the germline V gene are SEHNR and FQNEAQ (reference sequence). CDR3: CASSHGQGNGGEQFF. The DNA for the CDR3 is TGTGCCAGCAGTCACGGACAGGGTAATGGCGGTGAGCAGTTCTTC.

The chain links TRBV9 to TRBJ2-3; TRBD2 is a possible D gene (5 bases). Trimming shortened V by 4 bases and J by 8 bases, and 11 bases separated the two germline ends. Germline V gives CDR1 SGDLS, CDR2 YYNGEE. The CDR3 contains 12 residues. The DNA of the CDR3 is TGTGCCAGCAGCTCCACCGAGGGTACGCAGTATTTT. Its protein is CASSSTEGTQYF. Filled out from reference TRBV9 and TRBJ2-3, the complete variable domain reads DSGVTQTPKHLITATGQRVTLRCSPRSGDLSVYWYQQSLDQGLQFLIQYYNGEERAKGNILERFSAQQFPDLHSELNLSSLELGDSALYFCASSSTEGTQYFGPGTRLTVL.

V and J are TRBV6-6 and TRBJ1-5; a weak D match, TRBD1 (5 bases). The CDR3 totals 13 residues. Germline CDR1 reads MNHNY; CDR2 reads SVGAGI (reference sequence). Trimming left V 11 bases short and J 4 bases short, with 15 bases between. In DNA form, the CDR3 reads TGTGCCGGACAACGGGGGATAAATCAGCCCCAGCATTTT. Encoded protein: CAGQRGINQPQHF.

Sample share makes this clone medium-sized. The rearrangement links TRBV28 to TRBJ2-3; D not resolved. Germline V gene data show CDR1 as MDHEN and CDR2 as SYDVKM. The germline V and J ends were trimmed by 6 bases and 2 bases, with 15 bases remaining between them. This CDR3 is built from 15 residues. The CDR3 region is CASSPPNQLTDTQYF. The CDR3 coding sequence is TGTGCCAGCAGCCCACCCAATCAGCTCACAGATACGCAGTATTTT.

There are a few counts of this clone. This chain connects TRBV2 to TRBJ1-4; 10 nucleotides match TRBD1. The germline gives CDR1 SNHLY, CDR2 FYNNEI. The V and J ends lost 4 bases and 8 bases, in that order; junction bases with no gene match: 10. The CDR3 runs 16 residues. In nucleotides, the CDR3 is TGTGCCAGCAGTGTGCCGCCTGACAGGGGGCGGGAAAAACTGTTTTTT. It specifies CASSVPPDRGREKLFF.

CDR3 region: CASSLSGSTEAFF. The DNA of the CDR3 is TGCGCCAGCAGCCTCAGCGGGTCCACTGAAGCTTTCTTT. This chain uses TRBV4-1 with TRBJ1-1; D gene ambiguous. This CDR3 comprises 13 residues. Germline values: CDR1 MGHRA, CDR2 YSYEKL. Trimming removed 4 bases from V and 4 bases from J, with 10 bases in between.

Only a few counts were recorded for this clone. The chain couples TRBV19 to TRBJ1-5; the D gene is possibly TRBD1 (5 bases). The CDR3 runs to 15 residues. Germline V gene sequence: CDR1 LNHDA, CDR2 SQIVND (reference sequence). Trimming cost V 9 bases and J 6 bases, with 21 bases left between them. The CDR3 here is CASEFRVGSSQPQHF. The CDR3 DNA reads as TGTGCCAGCGAATTCAGGGTAGGGTCAAGTCAGCCCCAGCATTTT.

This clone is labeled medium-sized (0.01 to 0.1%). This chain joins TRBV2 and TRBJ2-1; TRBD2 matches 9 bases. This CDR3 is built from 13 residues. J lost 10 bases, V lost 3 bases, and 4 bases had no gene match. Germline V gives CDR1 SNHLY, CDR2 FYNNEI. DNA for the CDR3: TGTGCCAGCAGTGACCTAGCGGGAAGGGAGCAGTTCTTC. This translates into CASSDLAGREQFF.

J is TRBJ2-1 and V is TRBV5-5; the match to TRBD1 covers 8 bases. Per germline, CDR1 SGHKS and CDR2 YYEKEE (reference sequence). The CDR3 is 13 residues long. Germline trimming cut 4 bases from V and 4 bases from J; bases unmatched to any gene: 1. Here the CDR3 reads CASSGQGYNEQFF. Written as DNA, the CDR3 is TGTGCCAGCAGCGGACAGGGTTACAATGAGCAGTTCTTC.

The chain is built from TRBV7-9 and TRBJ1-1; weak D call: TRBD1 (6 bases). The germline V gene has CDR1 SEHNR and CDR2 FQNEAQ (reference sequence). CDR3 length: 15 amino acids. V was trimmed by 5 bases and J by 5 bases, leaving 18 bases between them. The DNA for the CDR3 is TGTGCCAGCAGCGCCCACGTCAGGGGAAAAACTGAAGCTTTCTTT. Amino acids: CASSAHVRGKTEAFF.

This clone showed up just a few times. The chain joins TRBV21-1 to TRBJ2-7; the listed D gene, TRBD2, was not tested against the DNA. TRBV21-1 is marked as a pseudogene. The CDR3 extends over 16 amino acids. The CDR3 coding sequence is TGTGCCAGCTGTCGTTTCGCGTACTACGGTTACTACGAGCAGTACTTC. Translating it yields CASCRFAYYGYYEQYF.

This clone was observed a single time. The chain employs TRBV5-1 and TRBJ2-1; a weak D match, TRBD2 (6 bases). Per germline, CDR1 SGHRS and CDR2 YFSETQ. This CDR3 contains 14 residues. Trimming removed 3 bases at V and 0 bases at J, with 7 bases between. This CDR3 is CASSSLASYNEQFF. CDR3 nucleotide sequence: TGCGCCAGCAGCTCACTAGCCTCCTACAATGAGCAGTTCTTC.

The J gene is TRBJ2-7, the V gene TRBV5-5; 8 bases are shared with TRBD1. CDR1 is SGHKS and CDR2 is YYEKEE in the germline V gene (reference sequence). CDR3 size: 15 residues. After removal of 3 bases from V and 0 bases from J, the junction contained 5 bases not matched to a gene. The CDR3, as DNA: TGTGCCAGCAGCTGGACAGGGCCCAACTCCTACGAGCAGTACTTC. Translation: CASSWTGPNSYEQYF.

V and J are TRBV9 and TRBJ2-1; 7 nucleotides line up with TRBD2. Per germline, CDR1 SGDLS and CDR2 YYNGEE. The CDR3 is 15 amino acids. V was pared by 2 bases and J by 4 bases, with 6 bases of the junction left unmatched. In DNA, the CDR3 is TGTGCCAGCAGCGTTCTAGCGGAAACTTACAATGAGCAGTTCTTC. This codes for CASSVLAETYNEQFF.

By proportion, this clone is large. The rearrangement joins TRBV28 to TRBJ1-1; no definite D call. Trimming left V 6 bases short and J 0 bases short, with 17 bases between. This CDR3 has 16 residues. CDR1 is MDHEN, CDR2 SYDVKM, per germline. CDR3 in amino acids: CASSSWKRAVNTEAFF. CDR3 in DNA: TGTGCCAGCAGCAGCTGGAAGCGGGCAGTGAACACTGAAGCTTTCTTT.

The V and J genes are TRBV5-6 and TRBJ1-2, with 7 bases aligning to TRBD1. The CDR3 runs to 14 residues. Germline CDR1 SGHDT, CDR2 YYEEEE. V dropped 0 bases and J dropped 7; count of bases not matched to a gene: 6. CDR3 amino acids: CASSLGSGGVGYTF. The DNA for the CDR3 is TGTGCCAGCAGCTTGGGCTCAGGGGGAGTTGGCTACACCTTC.

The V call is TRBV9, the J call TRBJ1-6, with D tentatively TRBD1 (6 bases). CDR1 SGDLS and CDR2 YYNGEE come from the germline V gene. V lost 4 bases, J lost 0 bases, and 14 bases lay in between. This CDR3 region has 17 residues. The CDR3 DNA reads TGTGCCAGCAGCATAAGACAGGAGAGCTCCTATAATTCACCCCTCCACTTT. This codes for CASSIRQESSYNSPLHF.

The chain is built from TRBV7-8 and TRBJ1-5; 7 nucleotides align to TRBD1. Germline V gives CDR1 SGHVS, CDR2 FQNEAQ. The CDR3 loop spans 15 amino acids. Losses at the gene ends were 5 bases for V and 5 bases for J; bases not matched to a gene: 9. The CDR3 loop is CASSVRDSVDQPQHF. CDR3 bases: TGTGCCAGCAGCGTCCGGGACAGTGTGGATCAGCCCCAGCATTTT.

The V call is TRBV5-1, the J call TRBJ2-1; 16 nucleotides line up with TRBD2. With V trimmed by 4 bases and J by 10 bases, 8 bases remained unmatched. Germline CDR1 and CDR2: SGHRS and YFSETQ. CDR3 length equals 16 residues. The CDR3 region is CASSLEAGLAGGEQFF. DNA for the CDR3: TGCGCCAGCAGCCTGGAGGCGGGACTAGCGGGGGGGGAGCAGTTCTTC.

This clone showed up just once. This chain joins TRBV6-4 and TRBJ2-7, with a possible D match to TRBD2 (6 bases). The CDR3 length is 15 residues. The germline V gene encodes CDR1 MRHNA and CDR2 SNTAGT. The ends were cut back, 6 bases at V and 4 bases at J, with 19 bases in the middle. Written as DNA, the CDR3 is TGTGCCAGCAGGCGGGGAAAGTTTAGAAGGTACGAGCAGTACTTC. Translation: CASRRGKFRRYEQYF.

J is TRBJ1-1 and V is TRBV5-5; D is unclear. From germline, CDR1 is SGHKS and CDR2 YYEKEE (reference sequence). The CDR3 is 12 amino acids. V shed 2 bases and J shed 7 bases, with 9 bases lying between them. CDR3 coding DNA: TGTGCCAGCAGCTTCCGTGGGGTTGAAGCTTTCTTT. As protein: CASSFRGVEAFF.

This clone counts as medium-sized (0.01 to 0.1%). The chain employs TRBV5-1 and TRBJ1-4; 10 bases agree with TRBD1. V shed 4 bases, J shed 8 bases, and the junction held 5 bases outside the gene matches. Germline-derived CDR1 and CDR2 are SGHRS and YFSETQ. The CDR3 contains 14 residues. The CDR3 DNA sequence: TGCGCCAGCAGCGAAGACAGGGGGCGAGAAAAACTGTTTTTT. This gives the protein CASSEDRGREKLFF.